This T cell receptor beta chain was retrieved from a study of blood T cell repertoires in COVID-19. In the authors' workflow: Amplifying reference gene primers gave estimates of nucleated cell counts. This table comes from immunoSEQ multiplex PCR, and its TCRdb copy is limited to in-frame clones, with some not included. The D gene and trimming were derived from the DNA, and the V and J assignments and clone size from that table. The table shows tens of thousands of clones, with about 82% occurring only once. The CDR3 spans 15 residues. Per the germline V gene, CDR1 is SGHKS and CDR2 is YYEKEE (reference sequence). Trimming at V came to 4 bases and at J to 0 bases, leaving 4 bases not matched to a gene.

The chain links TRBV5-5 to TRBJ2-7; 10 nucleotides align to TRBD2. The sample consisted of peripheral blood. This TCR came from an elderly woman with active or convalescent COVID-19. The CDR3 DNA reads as TGTGCCAGCAGCACGGGACTAGCGATCTCCTACGAGCAGTACTTC. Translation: CASSTGLAISYEQYF.